These 25 T cell receptor beta chains share one sample of origin, sequenced in a study of cytomegalovirus exposure and HLA in healthy donors (dated by TCRdb to 2017 to 2019). Libraries were constructed by the immunoSEQ multiplex PCR assay. The multiplex PCR relied on a mix of 60 forward primers for TCR Vbeta segments and 13 reverse primers for TCR Jbeta segments. The source is immuneACCESS, and TCRdb retained only in-frame sequences with V and J called. Part of the clones is not carried over; for the studies checked, unresolved V genes explain less than half of this, and the remainder is unexplained. This sample gives some 130,000 clones in total; about 66% of them show up just once. More than 1.5% of the sample lies in the top ten. The sample taken for sequencing was PBMCs. The receptors come from a human donor in good health.

This clone was found a few times. The chain recombines TRBV7-2 with TRBJ2-7; D remains unclear. Trimming removed 6 bases from V and 1 base from J, with 4 bases in between. Per germline, CDR1 SGHTA and CDR2 FQGNSA. CDR3 length equals 11 residues. CDR3 DNA sequence: TGTGCCAGCAGATCGTCCTACGAGCAGTACTTC. Its protein product is CASRSSYEQYF.

The V call is TRBV12-5, the J call TRBJ2-1, with 11 bases lining up with TRBD2. Germline V gives CDR1 LGHNT, CDR2 FRNRAP. CDR3 length equals 18 residues. V was clipped by 0 bases and J by 0 bases; unmatched bases: 4. This chain's CDR3 is CASGLVRLAGPSYNEQFF. CDR3 sequence (DNA): TGTGCTAGTGGTTTGGTAAGACTAGCGGGACCCTCCTACAATGAGCAGTTCTTC.

This clone has only a few counts. This rearrangement joins TRBV9 to TRBJ1-1; weak D call: TRBD1 (5 bases). Trimming pared 4 bases from V and 8 bases from J, leaving 12 bases between. Looked up from germline, CDR1 is SGDLS and CDR2 is YYNGEE. CDR3 length equals 12 residues. The DNA for the CDR3 is TGTGCCAGCAGCCAGTGGGGGGAAGAAGCTTTCTTT. Its protein product is CASSQWGEEAFF.

The chain is built from TRBV9 and TRBJ2-1; 8 bases fit TRBD1. The germline gives CDR1 SGDLS, CDR2 YYNGEE. The CDR3 runs to 14 residues. The V and J ends lost 3 bases and 9 bases, in that order; junction bases with no gene match: 8. The CDR3 loop reads CASSGLTGVGEQFF. The CDR3 DNA is TGTGCCAGCAGCGGATTGACAGGGGTTGGTGAGCAGTTCTTC. The variable domain in full, completed from reference TRBV9 and TRBJ2-1, reads DSGVTQTPKHLITATGQRVTLRCSPRSGDLSVYWYQQSLDQGLQFLIQYYNGEERAKGNILERFSAQQFPDLHSELNLSSLELGDSALYFCASSGLTGVGEQFFGPGTRLTVL.

V is TRBV5-1 and J is TRBJ2-5; 8 nucleotides match TRBD2. The end of the DNA aligns better with TRBJ2-7, so the J call may be wrong. The germline gives CDR1 SGHRS, CDR2 YFSETQ. The CDR3 sequence is 14 residues long. In nucleotides, the CDR3 is TGCGCCAGCAGACCCTGGAGCGGGAGTGGCGAGCAGTACTTC. Translating it yields CASRPWSGSGEQYF.

The V gene is TRBV4-1, the J gene TRBJ1-1; D is uncertain. The germline CDR1 and CDR2 sequences are MGHRA and YSYEKL. Trimming left V 1 base short and J 4 bases short, with 13 bases between. The CDR3 extends over 15 amino acids. CDR3 DNA: TGCGCCAGCAGCCAAGGGAGAGGCTCGGGCACTGAAGCTTTCTTT. Its translation is CASSQGRGSGTEAFF.

This clone is a singleton in its sample. V usage is TRBV6-4 and J usage is TRBJ1-6; 7 bases are a match to TRBD1. This CDR3 comprises 13 residues. V shed 0 bases and J 14 bases; nucleotides not matched to a gene: 4. The germline gives CDR1 MRHNA, CDR2 SNTAGT. CDR3 residues: CASSDSVGQALHF. CDR3 coding DNA: TGTGCCAGCAGTGACTCAGTCGGACAGGCCCTCCACTTT.

This clone was detected only once. The V gene is TRBV5-1, the J gene TRBJ1-3; D is unresolved. The V and J ends lost 1 base and 0 bases respectively, with 11 bases between them. The germline V gene has CDR1 SGHRS and CDR2 YFSETQ. The length of the CDR3 is 16 residues. The CDR3 nucleotides read TGCGCCAGCAGCTTGAAAGGACTCTACTCTGGAAACACCATATATTTT. Translation: CASSLKGLYSGNTIYF.

The V and J genes are TRBV5-1 and TRBJ2-7; 14 nucleotides line up with TRBD2. The CDR3 spans 16 residues. CDR1 is SGHRS and CDR2 is YFSETQ in the germline V gene. Germline trimming cut 0 bases from V and 2 bases from J; bases unmatched to any gene: 1. Written as DNA, the CDR3 is TGCGCCAGCAGCTTGGGGACTAGCGGGAGGACCTACGAGCAGTACTTC. Translated: CASSLGTSGRTYEQYF.

This clone has more than one count but fewer than ten. The chain employs TRBV5-4 and TRBJ2-5; 7 nucleotides align to TRBD1. V shed 4 bases, J shed 5 bases, and the junction held 20 bases outside the gene matches. This CDR3 has 18 amino acids. CDR1 and CDR2 (germline): SGHNT, YYREEE (reference sequence). CDR3 coding DNA: TGTGCCAGCAGCCCGTCACCCCTTTCGACAGGGCGGGTTGAGACCCAGTACTTC. Translating it yields CASSPSPLSTGRVETQYF.

V gene TRBV6-5 combines with J gene TRBJ2-7; D is ambiguous. V was cut by 5 bases and J by 3 bases, with 8 bases left in between. Germline assignment: CDR1 MNHEY and CDR2 SVGAGI. This CDR3 has 12 residues. The CDR3 loop reads CASSADNYEQYF. The DNA for the CDR3 is TGTGCCAGCAGTGCTGACAACTACGAGCAGTACTTC.

V gene TRBV7-3 combines with J gene TRBJ2-1, with 9 bases that match TRBD2. CDR3 size: 16 residues. Germline-derived CDR1 and CDR2 are SGHTA and FQGTGA. Germline trimming cut 2 bases from V and 7 bases from J; bases unmatched to any gene: 9. The CDR3 here is CASSLFDSGSGNEQFF. As DNA, the CDR3 is TGTGCCAGCAGCTTATTCGATAGCGGGAGTGGGAATGAGCAGTTCTTC.

The genes are TRBV19 and TRBJ2-1, with 8 positions matching TRBD2. Germline assignment: CDR1 LNHDA and CDR2 SQIVND (reference sequence). CDR3 length equals 14 residues. The J segment lost 6 bases and the V segment lost 4 bases, leaving 5 bases of the junction unmatched. The CDR3 region is CASSKSSGFNEQFF. The DNA of the CDR3 is TGTGCCAGTAGTAAGTCTAGCGGGTTCAATGAGCAGTTCTTC.

The CDR3 DNA reads as TGTGCCAGCTCACCTGCGGTGAGCTCCTACAATGAGCAGTTCTTC. Protein product: CASSPAVSSYNEQFF. The chain couples TRBV18 to TRBJ2-1; D unclear. Germline CDR1 reads KGHSH; CDR2 reads LQKENI. The ends were cut back, 3 bases at V and 0 bases at J, with 9 bases in the middle. CDR3 length: 15 amino acids.

The genes are TRBV25-1 and TRBJ2-7; 8 bases are a match to TRBD1. Germline CDR1 reads MGHDK; CDR2 reads SYGVNS. The CDR3 contains 16 residues. J gave up 6 bases and V 3 bases, and 13 bases lay outside the gene matches. The CDR3 protein is CASSDFRGTGVSEQYF. For the CDR3, the DNA is TGTGCCAGCAGTGATTTCCGGGGGACAGGAGTTAGCGAGCAGTACTTC.

V usage is TRBV7-3 and J usage is TRBJ2-1, with D maybe TRBD1 (5 bases). The CDR3 length is 13 residues. V was trimmed by 5 bases and J by 7 bases, leaving 12 bases between them. Germline V lookup: CDR1 SGHTA, CDR2 FQGTGA. This CDR3 is CASSPDRRNEQFF. The CDR3 region has the DNA TGTGCCAGCAGCCCAGACAGACGTAATGAGCAGTTCTTC.

There are a few counts of this clone. The V gene is TRBV4-3, the J gene TRBJ2-7; weak D call: TRBD1 (5 bases). CDR3 length: 13 residues. V dropped 1 base and J dropped 7 bases, with 11 bases sitting between them. Germline V gives CDR1 LGHNA, CDR2 YSLEER. CDR3 in DNA: TGCGCCAGCAGCCAAGTCAGGGATGGTGAGCAGTACTTC. This gives the protein CASSQVRDGEQYF.

The chain has TRBV11-3 and TRBJ2-5, with D possibly matching TRBD2 (6 bases). Between the trimmed V and J ends, which lost 0 bases and 4 bases, there was a span of 6 bases. CDR3 length equals 13 residues. From germline, CDR1 is SGHNT and CDR2 YENEEA. The CDR3 here is CASSLEGGETQYF. The CDR3 DNA sequence: TGTGCCAGCAGCTTAGAGGGAGGAGAGACCCAGTACTTC. The complete variable domain, with remaining parts taken from reference TRBV11-3 and TRBJ2-5, reads EAGVVQSPRYKIIEKKQPVAFWCNPISGHNTLYWYLQNLGQGPELLIRYENEEAVDDSQLPKDRFSAERLKGVDSTLKIQPAELGDSAVYLCASSLEGGETQYFGPGTRLLVL.

J is TRBJ2-7 and V is TRBV27; D ambiguous. Germline V gives CDR1 MNHEY, CDR2 SMNVEV (reference sequence). The length of the CDR3 is 12 residues. The V end lost 8 bases, the J end lost 4 bases, and 12 bases lay between the germline ends. CDR3 in DNA: TGTGCCAGCGCCGAAATCGGGTACGAGCAGTACTTC. Amino acid sequence: CASAEIGYEQYF.

This clone was counted once. The chain employs TRBV10-3 and TRBJ2-7, with 8 positions matching TRBD2. The trim removed 5 bases at V and 1 base at J, leaving 4 bases unmatched. This CDR3 has 14 amino acids. Germline V gives CDR1 ENHRY, CDR2 SYGVKD. DNA of the CDR3: TGTGCCATCAGTTCCGGGAGGGGGTCCTACGAGCAGTACTTC. Translating gives CAISSGRGSYEQYF.

The V and J genes are TRBV5-3 and TRBJ2-2; 7 positions agree with TRBD1. TRBV5-3 is known as an ORF, though its function is uncertain. The junction had 21 bases not matched to a gene; V was cut back by 3 bases and J by 7 bases. The CDR3 runs 19 residues. The CDR3 here is CARSSSSGQKEPNDGELFF. Here the CDR3 DNA reads TGTGCCAGAAGCTCCTCATCGGGACAGAAGGAGCCTAATGACGGGGAGCTGTTTTTT.

The chain employs TRBV6-1 and TRBJ2-7; tentative D call: TRBD1 (5 bases). This CDR3 is 11 amino acids long. The germline gives CDR1 MNHNS, CDR2 SASEGT. Deletions cut 6 bases from V and 6 bases from J, with 9 bases between. The CDR3 nucleotides are TGTGCCAGCAGAGCAGGGTCCGAGCAGTACTTC. Amino acids: CASRAGSEQYF.

The chain uses TRBV28 and TRBJ2-1; 11 bases agree with TRBD1. The CDR3 is made up of 15 amino acids. The V gene end was trimmed by 6 bases and the J gene end by 2 bases; junction bases not matched to a gene: 3. CDR1 MDHEN and CDR2 SYDVKM come from the germline V gene. The chain's CDR3 is CASRPGQGAYNEQFF. The CDR3 coding sequence is TGTGCCAGCAGACCGGGACAGGGGGCCTACAATGAGCAGTTCTTC. The variable domain in full, with the rest retrieved from reference TRBV28 and TRBJ2-1, is DVKVTQSSRYLVKRTGEKVFLECVQDMDHENMFWYRQDPGLGLRLIYFSYDVKMKEKGDIPEGYSVSREKKERFSLILESASTNQTSMYLCASRPGQGAYNEQFFGPGTRLTVL.

The rearrangement joins TRBV9 to TRBJ2-7, with D maybe TRBD2 (6 bases). The V end was cut by 0 bases, the J end by 2 bases, with 15 bases between. CDR1 is SGDLS, CDR2 YYNGEE, per germline. CDR3 length equals 16 residues. Written as DNA, the CDR3 is TGTGCCAGCAGCGTAGACGCCGACGGGGGACCCTACGAGCAGTACTTC. Its translation: CASSVDADGGPYEQYF.

The chain uses TRBV29-1 and TRBJ2-3, with 7 positions matching TRBD1. V shed 7 bases, J shed 0 bases, and the junction held 4 bases outside the gene matches. Germline assignment: CDR1 SQVTM and CDR2 ANQGSEA. The CDR3 runs to 13 residues. CDR3 in DNA: TGCAGCGGATGGACAGGTAGCACAGATACGCAGTATTTT. This gives the protein CSGWTGSTDTQYF.